The source of this T cell receptor beta chain is a study of blood T cell repertoires in COVID-19. With V trimmed by 7 bases and J by 1 base, 3 bases remained unmatched. The CDR3 is 13 residues long. Per the germline V gene, CDR1 is MNHNY and CDR2 is SVGAGI (reference sequence). Original methodology: Estimated nucleated cell counts came from reference gene primer amplification. Repertoires were generated with immunoSEQ multiplex PCR, while TCRdb's copy carries only in-frame clones and drops some. The V and J calls and clone size come from that table; D and trimming were worked out from the DNA. The sample shows roughly 280,000 clones, about 89% of them seen only once.

This sequence joins TRBV6-6 and TRBJ1-1; 7 positions match TRBD1. The TCR comes from a man in his forties or fifties with acute or convalescent COVID-19. The sample taken for sequencing was peripheral blood. The CDR3: CASKWTGNTEAFF. In nucleotides, the CDR3 is TGTGCCAGCAAATGGACAGGGAACACTGAAGCTTTCTTT.